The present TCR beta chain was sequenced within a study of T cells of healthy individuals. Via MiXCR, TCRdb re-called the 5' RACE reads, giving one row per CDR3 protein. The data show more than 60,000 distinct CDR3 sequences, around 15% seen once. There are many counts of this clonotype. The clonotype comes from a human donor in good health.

As DNA, the CDR3 is TGTGCCAGCAGTCAAACCGGGACATATGGCTATGGCTACACCTTC. Translated, it gives CASSQTGTYGYGYTF. The gene calls are TRBV6-2 or TRBV6-3 and TRBJ1-2; possibly TRBD1 for D (6 bases). The V and J ends lost 5 bases and 4 bases respectively, with 17 bases between them. Germline V CDR1 and CDR2: MNHEY, SVGEGT. This CDR3 is built from 15 residues.